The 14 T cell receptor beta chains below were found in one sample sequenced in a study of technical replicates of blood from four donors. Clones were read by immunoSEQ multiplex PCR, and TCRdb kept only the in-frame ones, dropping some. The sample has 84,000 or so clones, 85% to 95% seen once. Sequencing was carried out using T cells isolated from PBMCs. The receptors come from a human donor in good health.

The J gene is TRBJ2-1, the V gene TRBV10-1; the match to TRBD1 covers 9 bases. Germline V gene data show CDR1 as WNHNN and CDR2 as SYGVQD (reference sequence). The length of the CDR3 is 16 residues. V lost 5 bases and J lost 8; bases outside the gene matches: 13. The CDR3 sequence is CASSPLTGTGMDEQFF. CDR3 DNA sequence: TGCGCCAGCAGTCCATTGACCGGGACAGGGATGGATGAGCAGTTCTTC.

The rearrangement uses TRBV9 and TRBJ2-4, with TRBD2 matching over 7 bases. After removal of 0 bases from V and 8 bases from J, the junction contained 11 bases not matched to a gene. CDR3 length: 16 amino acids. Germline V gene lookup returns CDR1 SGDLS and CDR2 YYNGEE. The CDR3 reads CASSVGGGRSGDIQYF. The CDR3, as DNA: TGTGCCAGCAGCGTAGGAGGCGGGAGATCCGGGGACATTCAGTACTTC.

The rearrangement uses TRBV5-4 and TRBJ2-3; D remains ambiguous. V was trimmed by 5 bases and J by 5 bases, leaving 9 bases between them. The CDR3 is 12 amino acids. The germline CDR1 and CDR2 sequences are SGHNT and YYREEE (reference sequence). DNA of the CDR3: TGTGCCAGCAGTACAGCCTTAGATACGCAGTATTTT. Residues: CASSTALDTQYF.

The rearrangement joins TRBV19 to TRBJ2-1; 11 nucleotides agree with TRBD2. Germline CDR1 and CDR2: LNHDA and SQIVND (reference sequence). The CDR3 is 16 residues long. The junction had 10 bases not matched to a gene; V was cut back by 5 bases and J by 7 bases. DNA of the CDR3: TGTGCCAGTAGTCCATATAGCGGGGGGGCCGGTAATGAGCAGTTCTTC. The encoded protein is CASSPYSGGAGNEQFF. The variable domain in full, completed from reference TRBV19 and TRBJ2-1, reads DGGITQSPKYLFRKEGQNVTLSCEQNLNHDAMYWYRQDPGQGLRLIYYSQIVNDFQKGDIAEGYSVSREKKESFPLTVTSAQKNPTAFYLCASSPYSGGAGNEQFFGPGTRLTVL.

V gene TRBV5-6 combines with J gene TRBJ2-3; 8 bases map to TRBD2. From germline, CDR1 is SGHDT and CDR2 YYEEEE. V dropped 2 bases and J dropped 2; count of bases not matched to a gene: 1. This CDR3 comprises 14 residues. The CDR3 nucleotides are TGTGCCAGCAGCTTAGCGGGAGTCACAGATACGCAGTATTTT. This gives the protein CASSLAGVTDTQYF.

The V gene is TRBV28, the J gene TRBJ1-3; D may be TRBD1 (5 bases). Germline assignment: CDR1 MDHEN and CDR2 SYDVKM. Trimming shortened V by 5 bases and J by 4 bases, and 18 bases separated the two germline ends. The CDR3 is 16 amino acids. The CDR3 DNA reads TGTGCCAGCAGTCTCGACAGAGACTGGGCCGGAAACACCATATATTTT. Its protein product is CASSLDRDWAGNTIYF.

The CDR3 region has the DNA TGTGCCGCCTCCGGGACTAGCGCGGCCTACAATGAGCAGTTCTTC. Its protein product is CAASGTSAAYNEQFF. The rearrangement uses TRBV30 and TRBJ2-1, with 10 bases identical to TRBD2. V shed 8 bases, J shed 2 bases, and the junction held 9 bases outside the gene matches. The CDR3 is 15 amino acids. Germline V gene sequence: CDR1 GTSNPN, CDR2 SVGIG (reference sequence).

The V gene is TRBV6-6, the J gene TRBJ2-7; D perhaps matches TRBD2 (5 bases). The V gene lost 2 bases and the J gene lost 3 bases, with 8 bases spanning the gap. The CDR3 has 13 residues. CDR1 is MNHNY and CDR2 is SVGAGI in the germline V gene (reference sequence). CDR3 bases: TGTGCCAGCAGTTACGACGGGGTCTACGAGCAGTACTTC. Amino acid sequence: CASSYDGVYEQYF.

CDR3 residues: CASSMTGGPYEQFF. The DNA for the CDR3 is TGTGCCAGTAGTATGACGGGGGGGCCGTATGAGCAGTTCTTC. The chain couples TRBV19 to TRBJ2-1; 8 bases are a match to TRBD2. V shed 3 bases, J shed 8 bases, and the junction held 6 bases outside the gene matches. Per germline, CDR1 LNHDA and CDR2 SQIVND (reference sequence). The CDR3 has 14 residues.

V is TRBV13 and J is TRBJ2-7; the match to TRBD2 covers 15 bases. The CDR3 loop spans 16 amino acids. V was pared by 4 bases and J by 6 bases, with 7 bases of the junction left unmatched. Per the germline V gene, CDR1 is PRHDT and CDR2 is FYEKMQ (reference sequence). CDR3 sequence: CASSWGLAGGRAEQYF. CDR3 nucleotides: TGTGCCAGCAGCTGGGGACTAGCGGGAGGCCGGGCCGAGCAGTACTTC.

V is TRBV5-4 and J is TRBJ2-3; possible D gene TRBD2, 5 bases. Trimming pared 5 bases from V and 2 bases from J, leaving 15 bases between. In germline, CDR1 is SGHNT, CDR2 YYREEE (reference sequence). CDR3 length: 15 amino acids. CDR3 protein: CASRKGASDTDTQYF. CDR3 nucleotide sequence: TGTGCCAGCAGGAAGGGAGCCTCAGACACAGATACGCAGTATTTT.

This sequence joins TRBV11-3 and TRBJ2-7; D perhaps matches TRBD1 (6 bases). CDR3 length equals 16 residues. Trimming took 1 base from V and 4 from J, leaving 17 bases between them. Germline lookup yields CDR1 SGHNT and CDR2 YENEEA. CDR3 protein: CASSLAPQGSTYEQYF. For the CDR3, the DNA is TGTGCCAGCAGCTTAGCCCCACAGGGATCGACTTACGAGCAGTACTTC. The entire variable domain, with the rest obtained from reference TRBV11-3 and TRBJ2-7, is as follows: EAGVVQSPRYKIIEKKQPVAFWCNPISGHNTLYWYLQNLGQGPELLIRYENEEAVDDSQLPKDRFSAERLKGVDSTLKIQPAELGDSAVYLCASSLAPQGSTYEQYFGPGTRLTVT.

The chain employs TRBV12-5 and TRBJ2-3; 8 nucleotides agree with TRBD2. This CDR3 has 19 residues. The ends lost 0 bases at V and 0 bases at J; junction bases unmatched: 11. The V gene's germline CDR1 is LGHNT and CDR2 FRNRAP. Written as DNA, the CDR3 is TGTGCTAGTGGTTTGGTAAGAAGCGGGGGCCCCCTAAGCACAGATACGCAGTATTTT. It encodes CASGLVRSGGPLSTDTQYF. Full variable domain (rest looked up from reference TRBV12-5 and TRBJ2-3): DARVTQTPRHKVTEMGQEVTMRCQPILGHNTVFWYRQTMMQGLELLAYFRNRAPLDDSGMPKDRFSAEMPDATLATLKIQPSEPRDSAVYFCASGLVRSGGPLSTDTQYFGPGTRLTVL.

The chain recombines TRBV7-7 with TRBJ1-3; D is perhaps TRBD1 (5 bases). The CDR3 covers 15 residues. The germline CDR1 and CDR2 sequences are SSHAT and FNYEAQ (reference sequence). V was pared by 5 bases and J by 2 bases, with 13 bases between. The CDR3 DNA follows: TGTGCCAGCAGCCCGACAGATAAGACTGGAAACACCATATATTTT. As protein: CASSPTDKTGNTIYF.